This T cell receptor (beta chain) was retrieved from a study of T cells in Graves' hyperthyroidism and ophthalmopathy. What was amplified from RNA transcripts were TCR beta CDR3 regions. HTBI primers were employed in a first-round RT-PCR of the TCR CDR3. TCRdb used MiXCR to reprocess the multiplex PCR reads, holding one entry per CDR3 protein. The repertoire consists of more than 350,000 distinct CDR3 sequences, with roughly 15% occurring once and the leading ten covering roughly 20%. CDR3 length: 14 residues. Trimming pared 0 bases from V and 4 bases from J, leaving 10 bases between. Per the germline V gene, CDR1 is SGDLS and CDR2 is YYNGEE.

This chain connects TRBV9 to TRBJ2-5; D is ambiguous. The sequence derives from a woman in her sixties with Graves' ophthalmopathy. The sequenced material came from blood. In DNA form, the CDR3 reads TGTGCCAGCAGCGTAGGTGGGTTGGGAGAGACCCAGTACTTC. It translates to CASSVGGLGETQYF.